The 14 T cell receptor beta chains listed next were all sequenced from one sample in a study of shared clonotypes between healthy human individuals. Terminally differentiated effector memory CD45RA+ cells were left out of the naive CD8 fraction, which was CD45RO-negative and positively selected for CCR7. Clones were sequenced by immunoSEQ multiplex PCR, and TCRdb holds only the in-frame ones, with some missing. Among around 610,000 clones listed, approximately 96% were seen once. Sample: naive CD8+ T cells sorted from blood. The receptors stem from a young woman in good health.

The chain has TRBV5-1 and TRBJ2-7; tentative D call: TRBD2 (6 bases). Trimming pared 0 bases from V and 1 base from J, leaving 20 bases between. The germline V gene encodes CDR1 SGHRS and CDR2 YFSETQ. This CDR3 spans 18 amino acids. CDR3 DNA: TGCGCCAGCAGCTTGGCTGGAGGGCTAGACGACACATCCTACGAGCAGTACTTC. Its translation: CASSLAGGLDDTSYEQYF.

The rearrangement links TRBV28 to TRBJ2-7; D not resolved. Deletions cut 3 bases from V and 7 bases from J, with 7 bases between. This CDR3 is built from 11 residues. CDR1 is MDHEN, CDR2 SYDVKM, per germline. The CDR3 sequence: CASSFSAEQYF. CDR3 bases: TGTGCCAGCAGTTTCTCAGCGGAGCAGTACTTC.

The chain carries TRBV14 and TRBJ2-1; D is ambiguous. The germline V gene encodes CDR1 SGHDN and CDR2 FVKESK. Trimming stripped 0 bases from V and 4 bases from J, with 10 bases between. There are 15 residues in the CDR3. CDR3 sequence (DNA): TGTGCCAGCAGCCAAGAGTATCCCAGATACAATGAGCAGTTCTTC. Its protein is CASSQEYPRYNEQFF. Complete variable domain (other parts from reference TRBV14 and TRBJ2-1): EAGVTQFPSHSVIEKGQTVTLRCDPISGHDNLYWYRRVMGKEIKFLLHFVKESKQDESGMPNNRFLAERTGGTYSTLKVQPAELEDSGVYFCASSQEYPRYNEQFFGPGTRLTVL.

The chain employs TRBV5-1 and TRBJ2-7; the match to TRBD2 covers 15 bases. The CDR3 length is 18 residues. V lost 0 bases and J lost 4; bases outside the gene matches: 8. In germline, CDR1 is SGHRS, CDR2 YFSETQ. CDR3 DNA: TGCGCCAGCAGCTTGGACCGGACTAGCGGGAGGGGAGGGTACGAGCAGTACTTC. Amino acids: CASSLDRTSGRGGYEQYF.

The rearrangement uses TRBV29-1 and TRBJ1-3; 9 nucleotides align to TRBD1. The CDR3 length is 14 residues. J was trimmed by 4 bases and V by 6 bases; bases with no gene match: 7. Germline assignment: CDR1 SQVTM and CDR2 ANQGSEA. CDR3 in amino acids: CSVSGTGSGNTIYF. CDR3 in DNA: TGCAGCGTCTCCGGGACAGGGTCCGGAAACACCATATATTTT.

V is TRBV6-1 and J is TRBJ2-7; 7 bases fit TRBD1. V gave up 7 bases and J gave up 3 bases; unmatched junction bases: 12. The CDR3 spans 15 residues. Germline CDR1 and CDR2: MNHNS and SASEGT. The CDR3 region has the DNA TGTGCCAGCATTATAAGCAGGGACAGAAACTACGAGCAGTACTTC. Its translation is CASIISRDRNYEQYF.

This clone was seen only once. The V call is TRBV10-2, the J call TRBJ1-5; tentatively, D is TRBD1 (6 bases). V lost 0 bases and J lost 6, with 12 bases in between. CDR1 and CDR2 (germline): WSHSY, SAAADI. The CDR3 runs 15 residues. Here the CDR3 DNA reads TGCGCCAGCAGTGAGTCGAATCAGGGGACTCAGCCCCAGCATTTT. As protein: CASSESNQGTQPQHF.

J is TRBJ1-5 and V is TRBV28; TRBD1 agrees at 8 bases. Unmatched junction bases numbered 13, after V lost 3 bases and J lost 6 bases. The CDR3 totals 17 residues. CDR1 is MDHEN and CDR2 is SYDVKM in the germline V gene. In DNA form, the CDR3 reads TGTGCCAGCAGTTTCCCCCTCGACAGGGGAGGACCTCAGCCCCAGCATTTT. Protein product: CASSFPLDRGGPQPQHF.

The chain employs TRBV11-2 and TRBJ2-5; D remains unclear. The CDR3 covers 13 residues. V shed 5 bases and J shed 4 bases, with 11 bases lying between them. From germline, CDR1 is SGHAT and CDR2 FQNNGV. The CDR3 DNA reads as TGTGCCAGCAGCCACTCACATTTAGAGACCCAGTACTTC. Protein product: CASSHSHLETQYF.

The rearrangement joins TRBV13 to TRBJ2-7; TRBD2 agrees at 7 bases. With V trimmed by 3 bases and J by 4 bases, 6 bases remained unmatched. Looked up from germline, CDR1 is PRHDT and CDR2 is FYEKMQ (reference sequence). The CDR3 has 14 amino acids. The DNA of the CDR3 is TGTGCCAGCAGCTTGAGCGGGAAAACTTACGAGCAGTACTTC. Its protein is CASSLSGKTYEQYF.

This sequence joins TRBV7-9 and TRBJ1-4, with a possible D match to TRBD1 (6 bases). Germline values: CDR1 SEHNR, CDR2 FQNEAQ (reference sequence). With 5 bases removed from V and 3 bases from J, the gap between germline ends came to 13 bases. The CDR3 length is 15 residues. For the CDR3, the DNA is TGTGCCAGCAGCCGAACAGGGATGGCTAATGAAAAACTGTTTTTT. It encodes CASSRTGMANEKLFF.

On this clone: Distinct nucleotide sequences in the sample also encode this CDR3. The genes are TRBV6-4 and TRBJ2-1; D may match TRBD1 or TRBD2 (6 bases each). V was trimmed by 0 bases and J by 7 bases, leaving 13 bases between them. Germline V gene data show CDR1 as MRHNA and CDR2 as SNTAGT. This CDR3 comprises 15 residues. CDR3 coding DNA: TGTGCCAGCAGTGACTCGGGGGGCGCAGGGAATGAGCAGTTCTTC. Its protein is CASSDSGGAGNEQFF.

In its sample, this clone was seen a few times. V gene TRBV6-5 combines with J gene TRBJ2-7; perhaps TRBD1 as D (6 bases). CDR1 is MNHEY and CDR2 is SVGAGI in the germline V gene. Trimming removed 2 bases from V and 2 bases from J, with 7 bases in between. The CDR3 runs 13 residues. CDR3 nucleotide sequence: TGTGCCAGCAGTTACGGACAGACCTACGAGCAGTACTTC. Amino acids: CASSYGQTYEQYF.

The chain has TRBV5-1 and TRBJ2-7; 8 bases align to TRBD2. V trimming: 4 bases; J trimming: 4 bases; junction bases outside the gene matches: 10. Germline V gives CDR1 SGHRS, CDR2 YFSETQ. The CDR3 spans 15 residues. The CDR3 DNA reads TGCGCCAGCAGCCTCCAAGCGGGAGTTGGGTACGAGCAGTACTTC. Translation: CASSLQAGVGYEQYF. Drawing the rest from reference TRBV5-1 and TRBJ2-7, the complete variable domain is KAGVTQTPRYLIKTRGQQVTLSCSPISGHRSVSWYQQTPGQGLQFLFEYFSETQRNKGNFPGRFSGRQFSNSRSEMNVSTLELGDSALYLCASSLQAGVGYEQYFGPGTRLTVT.